This T cell receptor (beta chain) was recorded in a study of T cells in Graves' hyperthyroidism and ophthalmopathy. Study at large: Peripheral blood was secured at the point of initial diagnosis, before any treatment.

What was amplified from RNA transcripts were TCR beta CDR3 regions. The HTBI set primed first-round TCR CDR3 RT-PCR. TCRdb reanalysed the multiplex PCR reads using MiXCR and keeps one entry per CDR3 protein. The table lists some 570,000 distinct CDR3 sequences, under 20% of them singletons. Between the trimmed V and J ends, which lost 2 bases and 8 bases, there was a span of 16 bases. CDR3 length equals 14 residues. The germline V gene has CDR1 SGHTS and CDR2 YDEGEE. Exclusion criteria comprised uncontrolled infection, other autoimmune disease, pregnancy or lactation. Diagnosis rested on symptoms, serum thyroxine and TRAb, thyroid ultrasound, and orbital computed tomography. This clonotype was observed a handful of times. What it binds is unknown. Study-level points and caveats: Model output signaled ophthalmopathy a median approximately 6 months ahead of onset.

The sample was blood. The clonotype comes from a woman aged 18 to 35 with Graves' ophthalmopathy. V is TRBV5-8 and J is TRBJ1-2, with D perhaps TRBD1 (6 bases). CDR3 protein: CASSFPRGLQGYTF. The DNA of the CDR3 is TGTGCCAGCAGCTTTCCCAGGGGACTTCAGGGCTACACCTTC.